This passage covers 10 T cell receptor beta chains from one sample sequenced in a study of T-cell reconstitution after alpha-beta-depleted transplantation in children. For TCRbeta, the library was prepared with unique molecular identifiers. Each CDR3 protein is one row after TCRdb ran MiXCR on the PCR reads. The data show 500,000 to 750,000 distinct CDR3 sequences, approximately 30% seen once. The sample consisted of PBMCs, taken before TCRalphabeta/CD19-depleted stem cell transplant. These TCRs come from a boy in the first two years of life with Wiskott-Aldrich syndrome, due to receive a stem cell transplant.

CDR3 sequence (DNA): TGTGCCATCAGCGAGGACGACCGGGGGGAGCTGTTTTTT. Translated, it gives CAISEDDRGELFF. This chain uses TRBV10-3 with TRBJ2-2, with D unresolved. The CDR3 has 13 residues. The ends were cut back, 6 bases at V and 8 bases at J, with 13 bases in the middle. Per the germline V gene, CDR1 is ENHRY and CDR2 is SYGVKD.

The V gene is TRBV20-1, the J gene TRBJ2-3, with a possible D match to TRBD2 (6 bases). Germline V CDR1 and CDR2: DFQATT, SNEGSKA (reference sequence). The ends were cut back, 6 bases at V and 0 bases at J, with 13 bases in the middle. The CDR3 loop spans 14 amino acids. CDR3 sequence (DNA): TGCAGTGCCGCACTAGCATCTAGCACAGATACGCAGTATTTT. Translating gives CSAALASSTDTQYF.

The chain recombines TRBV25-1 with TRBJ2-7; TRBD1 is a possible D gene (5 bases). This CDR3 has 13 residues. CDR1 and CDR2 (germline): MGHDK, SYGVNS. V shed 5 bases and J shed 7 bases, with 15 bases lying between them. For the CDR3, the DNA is TGTGCCAGCAGTAGGGGTCGGGCACTTGAGCAGTACTTC. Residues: CASSRGRALEQYF.

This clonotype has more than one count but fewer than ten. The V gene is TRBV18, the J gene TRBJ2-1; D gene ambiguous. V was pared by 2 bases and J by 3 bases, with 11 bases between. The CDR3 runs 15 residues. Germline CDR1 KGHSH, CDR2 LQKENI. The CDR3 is CASSPIRVGYNEQFF. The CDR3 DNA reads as TGTGCCAGCTCACCAATCCGGGTAGGCTACAATGAGCAGTTCTTC.

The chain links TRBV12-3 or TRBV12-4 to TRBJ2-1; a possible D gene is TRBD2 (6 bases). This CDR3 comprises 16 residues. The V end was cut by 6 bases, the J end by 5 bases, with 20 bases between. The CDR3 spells CASRGGIIWSHNEQFF. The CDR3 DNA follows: TGTGCCAGCAGGGGCGGGATTATTTGGAGCCACAATGAGCAGTTCTTC.

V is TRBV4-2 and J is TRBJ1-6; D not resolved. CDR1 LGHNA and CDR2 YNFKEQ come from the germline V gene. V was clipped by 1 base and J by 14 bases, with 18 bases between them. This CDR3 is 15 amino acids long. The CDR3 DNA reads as TGTGCCAGCAGCCAAGGGAAGGGTGGGTTGTTGGCCCTCCACTTT. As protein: CASSQGKGGLLALHF.

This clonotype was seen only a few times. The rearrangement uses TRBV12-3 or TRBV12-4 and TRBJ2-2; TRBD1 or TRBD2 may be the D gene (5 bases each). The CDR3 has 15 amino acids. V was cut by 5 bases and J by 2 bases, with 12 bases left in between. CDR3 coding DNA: TGTGCCAGCAGTACCGGGACCGGTAACACCGGGGAGCTGTTTTTT. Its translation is CASSTGTGNTGELFF.

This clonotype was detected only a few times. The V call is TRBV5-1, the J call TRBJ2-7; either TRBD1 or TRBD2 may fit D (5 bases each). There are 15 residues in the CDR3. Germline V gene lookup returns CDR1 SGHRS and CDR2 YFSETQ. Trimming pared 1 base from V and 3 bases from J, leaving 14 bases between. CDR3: CASSLSGRKDYEQYF. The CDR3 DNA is TGCGCCAGCAGCTTGTCGGGACGGAAAGACTACGAGCAGTACTTC. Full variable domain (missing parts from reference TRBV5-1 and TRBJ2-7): KAGVTQTPRYLIKTRGQQVTLSCSPISGHRSVSWYQQTPGQGLQFLFEYFSETQRNKGNFPGRFSGRQFSNSRSEMNVSTLELGDSALYLCASSLSGRKDYEQYFGPGTRLTVT.

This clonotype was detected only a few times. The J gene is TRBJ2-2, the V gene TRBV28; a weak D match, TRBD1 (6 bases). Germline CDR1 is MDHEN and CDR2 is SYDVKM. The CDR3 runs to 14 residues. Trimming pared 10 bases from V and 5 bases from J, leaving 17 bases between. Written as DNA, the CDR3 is TGTGCCACAGGGGCTTTAGCGCCTACCGGGGAGCTGTTTTTT. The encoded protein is CATGALAPTGELFF.

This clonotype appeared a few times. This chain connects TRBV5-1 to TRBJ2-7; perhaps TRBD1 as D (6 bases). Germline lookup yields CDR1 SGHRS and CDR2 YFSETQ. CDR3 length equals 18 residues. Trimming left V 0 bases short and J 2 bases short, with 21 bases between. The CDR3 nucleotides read TGCGCCAGCAGCTTGGGACGAACGACGGACAGCAGCACCTACGAGCAGTACTTC. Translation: CASSLGRTTDSSTYEQYF.